Below, 10 T cell receptor beta chains from the same sample are listed, as sequenced in a study of T cell responses to AZD1222 COVID-19 vaccine. Libraries were prepared by immunoSEQ multiplex PCR; TCRdb keeps only in-frame clonotypes and omits some of them. The sample yields about 78,000 clones, around 90% seen once. The sequences come from peripheral blood, collected on day 0 of MenACWY control vaccination. These receptors all come from an adult in good health.

This clone appeared once. V gene TRBV6-6 combines with J gene TRBJ1-1; D might be TRBD1 (6 bases). Trimming cost V 2 bases and J 0 bases, with 10 bases left between them. The CDR3 sequence is 15 residues long. Germline V gives CDR1 MNHNY, CDR2 SVGAGI (reference sequence). The CDR3 nucleotides are TGTGCCAGCAGTTACGTTCAGGGGATGAACACTGAAGCTTTCTTT. Its translation: CASSYVQGMNTEAFF.

The chain combines TRBV6-6 with TRBJ2-1, with TRBD2 matching 10 bases. The CDR3 is 14 amino acids. Germline V lookup: CDR1 MNHNY, CDR2 SVGAGI (reference sequence). With 6 bases clipped from V and 5 bases from J, the junction kept 4 bases outside the gene matches. CDR3 nucleotides: TGTGCCAGCAGGGGGACTAGCGTAAACAATGAGCAGTTCTTC. Amino acid sequence: CASRGTSVNNEQFF.

This chain links TRBV12-3 or TRBV12-4 with TRBJ1-3; unclear D gene. Between the trimmed V and J ends, which lost 3 bases and 5 bases, there was a span of 8 bases. The CDR3 is 13 amino acids. The CDR3 sequence: CASSLVGRNTIYF. In DNA form, the CDR3 reads TGTGCCAGCAGTTTGGTGGGTAGAAACACCATATATTTT.

The rearrangement joins TRBV28 to TRBJ1-3; 8 nucleotides match TRBD1. V gave up 7 bases and J gave up 0 bases; unmatched junction bases: 5. The CDR3 has 15 residues. Germline V gives CDR1 MDHEN, CDR2 SYDVKM. CDR3 coding DNA: TGTGCCAGCAACCTTGACAGGGGCTCTGGAAACACCATATATTTT. Translating gives CASNLDRGSGNTIYF. The full variable domain, completed using reference TRBV28 and TRBJ1-3, is DVKVTQSSRYLVKRTGEKVFLECVQDMDHENMFWYRQDPGLGLRLIYFSYDVKMKEKGDIPEGYSVSREKKERFSLILESASTNQTSMYLCASNLDRGSGNTIYFGEGSWLTVV.

This chain connects TRBV7-2 to TRBJ1-4, with D unclear. V lost 0 bases and J lost 8, with 13 bases in between. Germline V gene sequence: CDR1 SGHTA, CDR2 FQGNSA. CDR3 length: 15 amino acids. The CDR3: CASSLASAGREKLFF. CDR3 nucleotide sequence: TGTGCCAGCAGCTTAGCGTCTGCGGGGAGAGAAAAACTGTTTTTT.

This clone was counted a few times. The genes are TRBV6-2 or TRBV6-3 and TRBJ2-7; D possibly corresponds to TRBD2 (5 bases). Trimming took 0 bases from V and 6 from J, leaving 12 bases between them. There are 14 residues in the CDR3. Germline values: CDR1 MNHEY, CDR2 SVGEGT. Here the CDR3 reads CASSYSGLASEQYF. CDR3 nucleotide sequence: TGTGCCAGCAGTTACTCAGGCCTAGCTTCCGAGCAGTACTTC.

CDR3 sequence: CASSLEGGGSPLHF. The CDR3 region has the DNA TGTGCCAGCAGCTTAGAAGGTGGGGGATCACCCCTCCACTTT. V usage is TRBV11-2 and J usage is TRBJ1-6; tentative D call: TRBD1 (5 bases). CDR1 is SGHAT and CDR2 is FQNNGV in the germline V gene. The CDR3 contains 14 residues. The germline V and J ends were trimmed by 0 bases and 10 bases, with 10 bases remaining between them.

The V gene is TRBV18, the J gene TRBJ2-7; 8 bases are shared with TRBD1. This CDR3 comprises 16 residues. CDR1 is KGHSH, CDR2 LQKENI, per germline. Trimming took 1 base from V and 2 from J; bases not matched to a gene: 7. This CDR3 reads CASSPRSAGGTYEQYF. The CDR3 DNA is TGTGCCAGCTCACCACGATCTGCAGGGGGCACCTACGAGCAGTACTTC.

The table lists this clone with a count of one. This chain joins TRBV6-2 or TRBV6-3 and TRBJ2-7; 7 bases fit TRBD1. V dropped 0 bases and J dropped 3; count of bases not matched to a gene: 5. Looked up from germline, CDR1 is MNHEY and CDR2 is SVGEGT. There are 15 residues in the CDR3. DNA of the CDR3: TGTGCCAGCAGTTACTCGGCCAGGGGGAACTACGAGCAGTACTTC. It is translated as CASSYSARGNYEQYF.

This clone turned up a few times. The V and J genes are TRBV5-1 and TRBJ1-1; no definite D call. Germline values: CDR1 SGHRS, CDR2 YFSETQ. Deletions cut 4 bases from V and 4 bases from J, with 5 bases between. The CDR3 runs 11 residues. The CDR3, as DNA: TGCGCCAGCAGCACCAGCACTGAAGCTTTCTTT. Its protein product is CASSTSTEAFF.